This entry is about one TCR beta chain. This sample was taken from a study of memory CD8 T cells in hepatitis C reinfection. Study summary: Separate sorts of CD127- effector and CD127+ memory tetramer+ CD8 cells occurred in a couple of donors.

Time point here: pre-reinfection, 55 to 20 weeks before reinfection detection. The sorted cells went straight to TCR sequencing with no prior in vitro expansion. This table comes from immunoSEQ multiplex PCR, and its TCRdb copy is limited to in-frame clones, with some not included. The data show more than 95 clones, around 70% seen once. Source material: HCV tetramer-positive CD8+ T cells sorted from blood. This sequence was found in a woman in her twenties or thirties with hepatitis C virus infection.

CDR3 sequence reads: CASSGSGTGGWTSGDTQYF. The CDR3 coding sequence is TGTGCCAGCAGCGGAAGCGGGACAGGGGGCTGGACTAGCGGGGATACGCAGTATTTT. The chain employs TRBV7-8 and TRBJ2-3, with D maybe TRBD1 (12 bases). V lost 5 bases and J 6 bases, leaving 30 bases between the germline ends. The germline V gene has CDR1 SGHVS and CDR2 FQNEAQ. This CDR3 contains 19 residues.